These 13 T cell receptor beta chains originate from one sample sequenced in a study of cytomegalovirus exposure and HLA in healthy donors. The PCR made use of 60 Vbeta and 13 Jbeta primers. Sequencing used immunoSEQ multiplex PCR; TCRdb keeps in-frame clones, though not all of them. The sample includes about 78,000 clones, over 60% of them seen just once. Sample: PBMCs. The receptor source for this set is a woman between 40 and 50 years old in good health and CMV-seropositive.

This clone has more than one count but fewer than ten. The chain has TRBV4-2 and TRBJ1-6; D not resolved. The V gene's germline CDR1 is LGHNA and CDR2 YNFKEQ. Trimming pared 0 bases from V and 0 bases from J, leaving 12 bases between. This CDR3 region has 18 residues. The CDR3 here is CASSQDKVDTSYNSPLHF. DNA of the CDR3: TGTGCCAGCAGCCAAGATAAGGTAGACACCTCCTATAATTCACCCCTCCACTTT.

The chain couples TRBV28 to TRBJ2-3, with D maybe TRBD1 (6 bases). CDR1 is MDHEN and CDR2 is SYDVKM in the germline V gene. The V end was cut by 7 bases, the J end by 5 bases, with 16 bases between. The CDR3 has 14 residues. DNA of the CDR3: TGTGCCAGCAACGCAGGGGATGCGGTAGATACGCAGTATTTT. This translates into CASNAGDAVDTQYF.

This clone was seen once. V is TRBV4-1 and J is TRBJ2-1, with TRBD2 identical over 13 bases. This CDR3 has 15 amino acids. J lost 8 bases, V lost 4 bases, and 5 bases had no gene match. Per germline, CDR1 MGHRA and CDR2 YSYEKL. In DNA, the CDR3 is TGCGCCAGCAGCCCGGGGACTAGCGGGAAACATGAGCAGTTCTTC. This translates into CASSPGTSGKHEQFF.

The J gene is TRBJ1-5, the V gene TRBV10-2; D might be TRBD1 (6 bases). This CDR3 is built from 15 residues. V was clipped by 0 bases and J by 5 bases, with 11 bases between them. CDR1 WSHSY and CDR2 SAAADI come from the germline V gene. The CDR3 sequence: CASSESAGAHQPQHF. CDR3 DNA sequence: TGCGCCAGCAGTGAGTCAGCAGGGGCCCATCAGCCCCAGCATTTT.

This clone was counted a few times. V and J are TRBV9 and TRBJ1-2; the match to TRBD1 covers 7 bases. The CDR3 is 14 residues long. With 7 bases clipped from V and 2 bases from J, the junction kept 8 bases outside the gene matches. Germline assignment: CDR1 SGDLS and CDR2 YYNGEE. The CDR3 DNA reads TGTGCCAGCGGGGACAGCCGAAGAAACTATGGCTACACCTTC. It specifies CASGDSRRNYGYTF.

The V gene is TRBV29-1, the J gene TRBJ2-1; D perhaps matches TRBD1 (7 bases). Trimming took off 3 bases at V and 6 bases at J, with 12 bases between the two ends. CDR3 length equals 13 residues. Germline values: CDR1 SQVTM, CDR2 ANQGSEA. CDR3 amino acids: CSVDRQGGNEQFF. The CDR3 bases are TGCAGCGTTGACCGGCAGGGGGGCAATGAGCAGTTCTTC.

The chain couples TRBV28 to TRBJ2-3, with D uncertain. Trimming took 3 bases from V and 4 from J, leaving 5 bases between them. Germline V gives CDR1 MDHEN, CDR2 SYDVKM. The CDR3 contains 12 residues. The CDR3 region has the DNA TGTGCCAGCAGTTTGTACTCAGATACGCAGTATTTT. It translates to CASSLYSDTQYF.

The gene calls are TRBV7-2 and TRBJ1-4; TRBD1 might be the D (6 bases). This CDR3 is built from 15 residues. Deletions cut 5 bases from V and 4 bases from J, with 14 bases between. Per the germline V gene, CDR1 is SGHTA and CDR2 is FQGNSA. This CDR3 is CASSRTRGFNEKLFF. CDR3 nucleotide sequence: TGTGCCAGCAGCCGAACCAGGGGATTTAATGAAAAACTGTTTTTT.

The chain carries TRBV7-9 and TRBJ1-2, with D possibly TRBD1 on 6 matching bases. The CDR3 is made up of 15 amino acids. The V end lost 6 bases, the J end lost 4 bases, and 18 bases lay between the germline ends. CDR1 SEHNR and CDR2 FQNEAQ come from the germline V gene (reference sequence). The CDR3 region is CASSYQQGFSYGYTF. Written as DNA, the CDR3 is TGTGCCAGCAGTTATCAACAGGGATTTTCCTATGGCTACACCTTC.

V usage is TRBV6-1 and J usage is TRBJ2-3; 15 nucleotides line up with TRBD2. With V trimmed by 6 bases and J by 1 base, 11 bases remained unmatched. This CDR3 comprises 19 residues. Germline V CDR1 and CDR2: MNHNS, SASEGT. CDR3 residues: CASSERGLAGGPRTDTQYF. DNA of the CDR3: TGTGCCAGCAGCGAACGTGGACTAGCGGGAGGGCCGCGCACAGATACGCAGTATTTT.

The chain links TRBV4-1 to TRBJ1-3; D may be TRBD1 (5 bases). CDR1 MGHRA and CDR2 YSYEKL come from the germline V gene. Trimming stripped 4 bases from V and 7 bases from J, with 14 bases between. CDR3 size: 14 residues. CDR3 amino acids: CASSPAGGGNTIYF. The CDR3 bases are TGCGCCAGCAGCCCCGCTGGGGGGGGGAACACCATATATTTT.

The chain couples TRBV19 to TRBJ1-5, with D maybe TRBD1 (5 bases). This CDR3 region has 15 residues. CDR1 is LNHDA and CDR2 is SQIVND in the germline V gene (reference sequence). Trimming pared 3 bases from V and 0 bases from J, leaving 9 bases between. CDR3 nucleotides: TGTGCCAGTAGTATTCAGGGCAGTAGCAATCAGCCCCAGCATTTT. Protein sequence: CASSIQGSSNQPQHF.

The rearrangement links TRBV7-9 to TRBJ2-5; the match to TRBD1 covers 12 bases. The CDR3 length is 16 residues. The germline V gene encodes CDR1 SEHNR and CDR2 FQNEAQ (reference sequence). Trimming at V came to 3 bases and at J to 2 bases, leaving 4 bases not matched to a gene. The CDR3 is CASSLGQGAPQETQYF. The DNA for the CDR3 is TGTGCCAGCAGCTTGGGACAGGGGGCGCCTCAAGAGACCCAGTACTTC.